The entry that follows covers one T cell receptor (beta chain) sequence. Measured with immunoSEQ multiplex PCR; TCRdb has only the in-frame clones, and not every one. Of a few hundred thousand clones in the sample, 88% are singletons; the top ten hold 10% to 15%. This entry belongs to a study of blood T cell repertoires in COVID-19. Looking at the study overall: PBMCs, B-cell-depleted T cells, or T cells were the source of the cDNA or gDNA that made up the material.

The germline V gene has CDR1 SEHNR and CDR2 FQNEAQ (reference sequence). J gave up 0 bases and V 1 base, and 5 bases lay outside the gene matches. The CDR3 is 16 amino acids. This chain connects TRBV7-9 to TRBJ1-1; 7 bases match TRBD1. Sequencing was done on a sample of peripheral blood. The clonotype originates from a woman between 45 and 65 years old with COVID-19, enrolled during active disease. CDR3 DNA sequence: TGTGCCAGCAGCTTAGATCGGGGACAGATGAACACTGAAGCTTTCTTT. Its protein product is CASSLDRGQMNTEAFF.